The table lists the clone carrying this TCR beta chain with a few counts. This record belongs to a study of CD8 T cells in ankylosing spondylitis. One entry per CDR3 protein, called by TCRdb with MiXCR from the 5' RACE reads. The table records some 87,000 distinct CDR3 sequences, roughly 30% of them present only once. Material: blood, either unsorted or a sorted T cell fraction (not recorded which). This clonotype originated in a male donor with ankylosing spondylitis or in good health (not recorded which).

The CDR3 bases are TGCAGTGCTAGACCCCCCCGGGATGGCCAGCCCCAGCATTTT. Translation: CSARPPRDGQPQHF. The chain combines TRBV20-1 with TRBJ1-5; D is ambiguous. The V gene's germline CDR1 is DFQATT and CDR2 SNEGSKA (reference sequence). The V and J ends lost 2 bases and 7 bases respectively, with 15 bases between them. CDR3 length: 14 amino acids.